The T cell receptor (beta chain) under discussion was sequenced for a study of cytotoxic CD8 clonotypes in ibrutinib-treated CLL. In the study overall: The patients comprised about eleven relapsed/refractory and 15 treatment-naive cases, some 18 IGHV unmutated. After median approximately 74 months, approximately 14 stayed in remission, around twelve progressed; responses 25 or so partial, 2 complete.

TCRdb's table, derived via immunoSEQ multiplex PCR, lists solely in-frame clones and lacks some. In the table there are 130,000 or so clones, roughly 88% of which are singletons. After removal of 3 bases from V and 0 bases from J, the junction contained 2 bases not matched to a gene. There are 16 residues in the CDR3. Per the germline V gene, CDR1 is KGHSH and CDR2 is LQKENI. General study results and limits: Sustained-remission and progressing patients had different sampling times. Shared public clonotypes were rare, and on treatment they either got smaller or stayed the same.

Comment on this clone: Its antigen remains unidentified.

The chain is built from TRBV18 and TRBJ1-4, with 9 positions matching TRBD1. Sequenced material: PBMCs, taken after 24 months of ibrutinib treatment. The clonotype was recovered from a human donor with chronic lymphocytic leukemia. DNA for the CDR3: TGTGCCAGCTCACCGGGACAGGGTACAACTAATGAAAAACTGTTTTTT. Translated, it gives CASSPGQGTTNEKLFF.